This T cell receptor (beta chain) emerged from a study of T cell changes during pregnancy in multiple sclerosis. This clone came up once. The V gene's germline CDR1 is MNHEY and CDR2 SMNVEV (reference sequence). Trimming left V 5 bases short and J 3 bases short, with 8 bases between. The CDR3 runs to 12 residues. The data were produced by immunoSEQ multiplex PCR, yet TCRdb's version contains in-frame clones alone and is incomplete. The sample has under 95,000 clones, just under 95% seen once. The sample here was peripheral blood, taken in the second trimester of pregnancy. The chain links TRBV27 to TRBJ2-7; D uncertain. This clonotype was sampled from a female donor in good health, enrolled as a control in a pregnancy study. CDR3 sequence (DNA): TGTGCCAGCAGTCCACCCGGCTACGAGCAGTACTTC. Translating gives CASSPPGYEQYF.